The 2 T cell receptor beta chains given below trace back to one sample, sequenced in a study of blood T cell repertoires in COVID-19. Libraries were prepared by immunoSEQ multiplex PCR; TCRdb keeps only in-frame clonotypes and omits some of them. This sample yields just over 300,000 clones, of which 85% to 90% are seen a single time; roughly 4.3% belongs to the top ten. Input material: PBMCs or T cells enriched from blood (not recorded which). These receptors were collected from a woman between 18 and 29 years old with acute COVID-19.

The J gene is TRBJ1-1, the V gene TRBV19; 7 nucleotides agree with TRBD1. The V segment lost 5 bases and the J segment 11 bases; nucleotides outside the gene matches: 11. The CDR3 sequence is 13 residues long. CDR1 and CDR2 (germline): LNHDA, SQIVND (reference sequence). The CDR3 is CASSFTDRDAAFF. As DNA, the CDR3 is TGTGCCAGTAGTTTCACTGACAGGGACGCGGCTTTCTTT.

The chain uses TRBV19 and TRBJ2-7, with 8 bases that match TRBD1. The CDR3 totals 15 residues. The junction had 5 bases not matched to a gene; V was cut back by 4 bases and J by 0 bases. The V gene's germline CDR1 is LNHDA and CDR2 SQIVND (reference sequence). As DNA, the CDR3 is TGTGCCAGTAGTAAAGGACAGGGAGCCTCCTACGAGCAGTACTTC. Amino acids: CASSKGQGASYEQYF. Based on the CDR3 plus reference TRBV19 and TRBJ2-7, the full variable domain is DGGITQSPKYLFRKEGQNVTLSCEQNLNHDAMYWYRQDPGQGLRLIYYSQIVNDFQKGDIAEGYSVSREKKESFPLTVTSAQKNPTAFYLCASSKGQGASYEQYFGPGTRLTVT.